This T cell receptor beta chain was captured in a study of technical replicates of blood from a few donors. Here immunoSEQ multiplex PCR was the method, and the copy in TCRdb shows in-frame clones only, minus some. This table holds about 82,000 clones, roughly nine tenths found once. Sequences were obtained from T cells isolated from PBMCs. This TCR was recovered from a human donor in good health.

CDR3 residues: CASSRTTGYGYTF. DNA for the CDR3: TGTGCCAGCAGCCGCACCACAGGGTACGGCTACACCTTC. J is TRBJ1-2 and V is TRBV5-6; possibly TRBD1 for D (6 bases). Trimming shortened V by 4 bases and J by 8 bases, and 15 bases separated the two germline ends. The CDR3 length is 13 residues. Per the germline V gene, CDR1 is SGHDT and CDR2 is YYEEEE.